This T cell receptor beta chain stems from a study of blood T cell repertoires in COVID-19 (dated by TCRdb to 2018 to 2020). Context from the whole study: Samples from collaborators originated in the United States, Italy and Spain and spanned both the acute and convalescent phases of COVID-19. The prospective study material was composed of cDNA or gDNA derived from T cells, B-cell-depleted T cells, or PBMCs. The dataset comprised deeply sampled blood TCRbeta repertoires from subjects exposed to, actively infected with, or recovered from COVID-19. The repertoires were released in a freely available public database meant as a resource for research on the immune response to SARS-CoV-2. Samples came from the ongoing ImmuneRACE study (first 160 participants) plus 1,254 subjects from 6 global collaborators. Sample metadata almost always included a de-identified subject ID, COVID-19 status, age in years and sex. Where HLA class I and class II types were available, the types were taken from metadata supplied by the sample provider, not from assay-based typing. Broad study findings and their caveats: Clinical and demographic metadata were provided uncurated, with the amount varying by source and participant.

Participants in the prospective study were enrolled through a virtual design, were aged roughly 18 to 100 years, and lived in roughly 24 United States geographic areas. In the prospective study, cohorts were assigned on the basis of participant-reported clinical history obtained from a screening survey and a study questionnaire. Mobile phlebotomists in the prospective study collected whole blood, serum and a nasopharyngeal or oropharyngeal swab from every participant. Additional blood draws and questionnaires over a 2-month period could optionally be provided by prospective study participants. Before DNA extraction, blood samples from the prospective study were shipped at room temperature or frozen. This clone appeared once. What this receptor recognizes is not known. No qualities accompany the bases; no much larger clone lies one base away. The CDR3 runs 17 amino acids, cysteine and phenylalanine included. Solely the CDR3 DNA is kept, with 51 bases framed from the first base. Trimming removed 5 bases from V and 6 bases from J; the gene matches leave 16 bases unexplained. The germline V gene sets CDR1 to SGHTA and CDR2 to FQGNSA.

The immunoSEQ Assay, a bias-controlled multiplex PCR, was used to amplify TCRbeta CDR3 regions from genomic DNA. In the original analysis: The number of nucleated cells in each sample was estimated from the amplification of reference gene primers within the assay. Sequence reads were collapsed and filtered to measure the absolute abundance of every unique TCRbeta CDR3 rearrangement. For each sample, productive Simpson clonality was calculated as the square root of Simpson's diversity index over productive rearrangements. Held by TCRdb, this immuneACCESS table contains in-frame sequences only and omits some clones. Under half of the omission traces to an unresolved V gene where checked; the cause of the rest is unknown. From that table come the V and J calls and clone size; the DNA was used to work out D and trimming. Across this sample there are about 250,000 clones, with almost 85% seen only once. About 9.1% of the sample belongs to the ten largest clones.

Rearrangement joined TRBV7-2 to TRBJ2-5, with 9 junctional bases fitting TRBD2. Input material: PBMCs or T cells enriched from blood (not recorded which). This clonotype was sampled from a woman aged 45-59 years with acute COVID-19. The DNA sequence is TGTGCCAGCAGCAGACGTACTGGGGCGGGGGGGCCCCAGACCCAGTACTTC. Translated, this gives CASSRRTGAGGPQTQYF.